Described below is a single T cell receptor beta chain sequence and its context. This table comes from immunoSEQ multiplex PCR, and its TCRdb copy is limited to in-frame clones, with some not included. The sample lists 600,000 to 900,000 clones; approximately 83% were seen once. CDR3 size: 20 residues. Per germline, CDR1 LGHNA and CDR2 YSLEER. The trim removed 6 bases at V and 6 bases at J, leaving 27 bases unmatched. This entry is derived from a study of shared T cell receptors in the human thymus. The data were also submitted as part of a second study, on human thymus T cells. That source notes: Thymic tissue was derived from resections collected during corrective heart surgery.

Sequencing was carried out using thymocytes. The chain joins TRBV4-3 to TRBJ1-2; 8 bases fit TRBD1. The clonotype comes from a girl under three years old with a congenital heart defect. The CDR3 DNA follows: TGCGCCAGCAGGAAGGGATCGGTAGAAAAGGACAGGGAAGGTTTCGATGGCTACACCTTC. It codes for CASRKGSVEKDREGFDGYTF.